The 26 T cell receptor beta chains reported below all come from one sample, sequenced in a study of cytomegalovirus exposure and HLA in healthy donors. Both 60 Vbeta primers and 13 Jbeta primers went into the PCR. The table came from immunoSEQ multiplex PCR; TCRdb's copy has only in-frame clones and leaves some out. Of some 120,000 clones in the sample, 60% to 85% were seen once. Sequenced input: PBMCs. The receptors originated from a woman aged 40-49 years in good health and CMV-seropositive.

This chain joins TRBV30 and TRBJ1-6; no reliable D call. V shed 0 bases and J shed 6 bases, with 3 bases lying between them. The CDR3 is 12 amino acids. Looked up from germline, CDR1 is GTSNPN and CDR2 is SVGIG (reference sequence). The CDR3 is CAWSVLNSPLHF. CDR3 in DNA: TGTGCCTGGAGTGTACTTAATTCACCCCTCCACTTT.

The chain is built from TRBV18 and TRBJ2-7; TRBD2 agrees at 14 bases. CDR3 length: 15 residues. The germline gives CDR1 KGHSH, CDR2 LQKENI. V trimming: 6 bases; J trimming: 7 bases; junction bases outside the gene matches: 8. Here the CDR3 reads CASSETSGGAGEQYF. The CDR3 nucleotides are TGTGCCAGCTCGGAGACTAGCGGGGGGGCCGGAGAGCAGTACTTC.

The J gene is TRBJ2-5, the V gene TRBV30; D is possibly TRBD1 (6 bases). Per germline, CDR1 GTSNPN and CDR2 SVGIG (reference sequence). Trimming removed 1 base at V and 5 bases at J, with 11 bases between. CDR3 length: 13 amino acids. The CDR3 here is CAWSAGQLETQYF. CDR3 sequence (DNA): TGTGCCTGGAGTGCCGGACAGCTGGAGACCCAGTACTTC.

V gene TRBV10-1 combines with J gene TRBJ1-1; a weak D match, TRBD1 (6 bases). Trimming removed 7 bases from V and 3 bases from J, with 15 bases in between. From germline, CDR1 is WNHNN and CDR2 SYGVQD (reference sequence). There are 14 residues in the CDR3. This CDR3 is CASIKADRHTEAFF. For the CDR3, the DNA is TGCGCCAGCATTAAGGCAGACAGGCACACTGAAGCTTTCTTT.

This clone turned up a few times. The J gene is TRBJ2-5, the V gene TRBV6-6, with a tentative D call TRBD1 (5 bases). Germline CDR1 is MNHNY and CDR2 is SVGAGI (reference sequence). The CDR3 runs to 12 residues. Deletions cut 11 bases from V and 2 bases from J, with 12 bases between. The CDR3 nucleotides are TGTGCCGCTACAGGATCACAAGAGACCCAGTACTTC. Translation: CAATGSQETQYF.

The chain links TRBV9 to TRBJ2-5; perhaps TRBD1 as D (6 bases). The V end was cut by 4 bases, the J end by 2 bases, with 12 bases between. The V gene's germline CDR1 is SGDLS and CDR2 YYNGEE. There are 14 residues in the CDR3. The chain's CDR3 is CASSSRTAQETQYF. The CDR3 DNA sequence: TGTGCCAGCAGCTCCCGGACAGCGCAAGAGACCCAGTACTTC.

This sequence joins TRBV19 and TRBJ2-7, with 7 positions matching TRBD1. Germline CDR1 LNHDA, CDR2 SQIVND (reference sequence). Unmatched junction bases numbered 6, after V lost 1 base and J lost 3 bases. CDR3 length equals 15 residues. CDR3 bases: TGTGCCAGTAGTATAGTTGGTCAGGGGGACTACGAGCAGTACTTC. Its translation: CASSIVGQGDYEQYF.

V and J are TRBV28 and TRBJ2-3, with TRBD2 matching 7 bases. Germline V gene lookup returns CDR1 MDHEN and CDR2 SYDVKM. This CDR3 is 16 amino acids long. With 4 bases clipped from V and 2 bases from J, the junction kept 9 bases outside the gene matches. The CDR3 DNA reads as TGTGCCAGCAGTTCCGGGGGGATGGGCCCCACAGATACGCAGTATTTT. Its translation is CASSSGGMGPTDTQYF.

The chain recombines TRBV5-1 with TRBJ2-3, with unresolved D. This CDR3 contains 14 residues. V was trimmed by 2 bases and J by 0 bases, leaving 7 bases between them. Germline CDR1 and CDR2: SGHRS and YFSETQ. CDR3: CASSFQSSTDTQYF. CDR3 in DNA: TGCGCCAGCAGCTTCCAAAGCAGCACAGATACGCAGTATTTT.

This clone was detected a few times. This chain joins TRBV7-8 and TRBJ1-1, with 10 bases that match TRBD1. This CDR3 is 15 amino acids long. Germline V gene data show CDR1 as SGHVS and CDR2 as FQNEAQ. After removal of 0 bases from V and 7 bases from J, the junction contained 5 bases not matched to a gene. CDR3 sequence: CASSLARDRGLEAFF. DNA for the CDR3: TGTGCCAGCAGCTTAGCTCGTGACAGGGGGCTTGAAGCTTTCTTT.

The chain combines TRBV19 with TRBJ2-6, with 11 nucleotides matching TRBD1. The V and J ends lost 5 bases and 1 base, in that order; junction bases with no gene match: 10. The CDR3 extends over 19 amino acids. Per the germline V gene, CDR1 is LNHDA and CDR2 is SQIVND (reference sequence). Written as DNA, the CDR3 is TGTGCCAGTAGTCCGTATCCGGGACAGGGGGGATCTGGGGCCAACGTCCTGACTTTC. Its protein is CASSPYPGQGGSGANVLTF.

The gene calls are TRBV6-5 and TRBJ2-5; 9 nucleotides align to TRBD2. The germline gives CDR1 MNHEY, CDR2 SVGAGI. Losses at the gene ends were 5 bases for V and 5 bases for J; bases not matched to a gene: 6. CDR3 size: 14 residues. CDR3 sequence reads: CASSRGRARETQYF. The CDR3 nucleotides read TGTGCCAGCAGTCGCGGGAGGGCCAGGGAGACCCAGTACTTC.

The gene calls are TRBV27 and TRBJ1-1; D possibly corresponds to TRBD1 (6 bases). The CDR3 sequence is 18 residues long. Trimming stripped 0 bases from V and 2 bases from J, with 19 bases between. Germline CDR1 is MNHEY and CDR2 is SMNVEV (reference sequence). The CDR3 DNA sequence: TGTGCCAGCAGTTTATCTGGGTCACTGACAGGTCTTAACACTGAAGCTTTCTTT. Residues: CASSLSGSLTGLNTEAFF.

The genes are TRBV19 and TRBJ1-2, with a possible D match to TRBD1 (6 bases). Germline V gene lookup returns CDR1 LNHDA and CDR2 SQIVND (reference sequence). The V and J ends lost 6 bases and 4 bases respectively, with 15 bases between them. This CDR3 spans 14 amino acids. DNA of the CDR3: TGTGCCAGTAGCCCCAGGGGCCAGGGCTATGGCTACACCTTC. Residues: CASSPRGQGYGYTF.

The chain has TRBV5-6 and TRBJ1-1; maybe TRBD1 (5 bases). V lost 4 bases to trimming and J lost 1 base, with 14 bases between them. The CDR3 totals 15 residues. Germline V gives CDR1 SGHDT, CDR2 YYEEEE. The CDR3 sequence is CASSVVRGWNTEAFF. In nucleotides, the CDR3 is TGTGCCAGCAGCGTCGTAAGGGGATGGAACACTGAAGCTTTCTTT.

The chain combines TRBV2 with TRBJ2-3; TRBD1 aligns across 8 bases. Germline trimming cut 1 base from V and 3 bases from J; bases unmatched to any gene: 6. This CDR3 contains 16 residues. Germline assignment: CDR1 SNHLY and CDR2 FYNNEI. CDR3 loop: CASSEEDRVFTDTQYF. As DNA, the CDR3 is TGTGCCAGCAGTGAAGAGGACAGGGTTTTTACAGATACGCAGTATTTT.

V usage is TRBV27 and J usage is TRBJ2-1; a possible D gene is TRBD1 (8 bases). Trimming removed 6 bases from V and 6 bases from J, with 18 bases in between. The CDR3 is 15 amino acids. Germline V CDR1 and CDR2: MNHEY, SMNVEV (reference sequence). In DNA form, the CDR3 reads TGTGCCAGCAGCTCACAGGGGGGGCAGGGCAATGAGCAGTTCTTC. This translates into CASSSQGGQGNEQFF.

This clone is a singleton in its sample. The CDR3 protein is CATREASVPYEQYF. DNA of the CDR3: TGTGCCACCAGGGAGGCTAGCGTCCCCTACGAGCAGTACTTC. The chain has TRBV15 and TRBJ2-7; possible D gene TRBD2, 6 bases. The CDR3 loop spans 14 amino acids. The V gene's germline CDR1 is LNHNV and CDR2 YYDKDF (reference sequence). Trimming took off 6 bases at V and 2 bases at J, with 14 bases between the two ends.

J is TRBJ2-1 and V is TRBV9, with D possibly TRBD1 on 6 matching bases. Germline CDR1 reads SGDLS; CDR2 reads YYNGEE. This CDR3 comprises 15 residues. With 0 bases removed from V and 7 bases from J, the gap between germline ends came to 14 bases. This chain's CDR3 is CASSVAAGVGNEQFF. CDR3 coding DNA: TGTGCCAGCAGCGTAGCTGCAGGGGTGGGAAATGAGCAGTTCTTC.

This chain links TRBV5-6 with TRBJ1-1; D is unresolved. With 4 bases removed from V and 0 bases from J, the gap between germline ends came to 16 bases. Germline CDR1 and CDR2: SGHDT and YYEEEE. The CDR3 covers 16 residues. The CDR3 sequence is CASSASRGTLNTEAFF. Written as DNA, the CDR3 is TGTGCCAGCAGCGCTTCCCGGGGAACCTTGAACACTGAAGCTTTCTTT.

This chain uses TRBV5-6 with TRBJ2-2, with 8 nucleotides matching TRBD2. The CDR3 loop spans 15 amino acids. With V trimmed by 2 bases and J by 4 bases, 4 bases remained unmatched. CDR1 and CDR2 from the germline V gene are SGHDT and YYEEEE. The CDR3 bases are TGTGCCAGCAGCTTATACGGGAGGGCCACCGGGGAGCTGTTTTTT. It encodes CASSLYGRATGELFF.

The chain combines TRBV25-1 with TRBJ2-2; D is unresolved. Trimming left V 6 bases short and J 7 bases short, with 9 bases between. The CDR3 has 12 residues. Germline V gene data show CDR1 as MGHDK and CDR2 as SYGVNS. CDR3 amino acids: CASSYMVGELFF. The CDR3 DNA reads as TGTGCCAGCAGCTATATGGTCGGGGAGCTGTTTTTT.

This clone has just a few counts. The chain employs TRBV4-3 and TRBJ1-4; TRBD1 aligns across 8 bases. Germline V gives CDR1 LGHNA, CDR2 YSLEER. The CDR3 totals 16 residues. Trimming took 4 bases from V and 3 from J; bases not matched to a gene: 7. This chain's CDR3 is CASSRQGAPANEKLFF. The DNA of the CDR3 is TGCGCCAGCAGCCGTCAGGGGGCGCCGGCTAATGAAAAACTGTTTTTT.

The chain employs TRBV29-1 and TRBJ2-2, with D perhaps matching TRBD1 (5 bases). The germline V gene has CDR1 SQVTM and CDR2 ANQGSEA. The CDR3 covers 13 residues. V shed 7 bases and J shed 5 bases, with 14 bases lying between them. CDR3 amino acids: CSARSRDTGELFF. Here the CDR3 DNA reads TGCAGCGCGCGGTCCAGGGATACCGGGGAGCTGTTTTTT.

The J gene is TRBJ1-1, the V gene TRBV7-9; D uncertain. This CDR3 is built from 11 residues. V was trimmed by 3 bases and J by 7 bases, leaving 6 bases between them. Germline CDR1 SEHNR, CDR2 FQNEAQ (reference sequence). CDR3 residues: CASSFNGEAFF. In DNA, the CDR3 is TGTGCCAGCAGCTTTAACGGTGAAGCTTTCTTT.

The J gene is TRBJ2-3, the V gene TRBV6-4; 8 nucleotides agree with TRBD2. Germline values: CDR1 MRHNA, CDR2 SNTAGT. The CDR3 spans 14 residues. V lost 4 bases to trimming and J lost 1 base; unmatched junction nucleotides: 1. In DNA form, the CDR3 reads TGTGCCAGCAGTGTACTAGCGGGCACAGATACGCAGTATTTT. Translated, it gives CASSVLAGTDTQYF.